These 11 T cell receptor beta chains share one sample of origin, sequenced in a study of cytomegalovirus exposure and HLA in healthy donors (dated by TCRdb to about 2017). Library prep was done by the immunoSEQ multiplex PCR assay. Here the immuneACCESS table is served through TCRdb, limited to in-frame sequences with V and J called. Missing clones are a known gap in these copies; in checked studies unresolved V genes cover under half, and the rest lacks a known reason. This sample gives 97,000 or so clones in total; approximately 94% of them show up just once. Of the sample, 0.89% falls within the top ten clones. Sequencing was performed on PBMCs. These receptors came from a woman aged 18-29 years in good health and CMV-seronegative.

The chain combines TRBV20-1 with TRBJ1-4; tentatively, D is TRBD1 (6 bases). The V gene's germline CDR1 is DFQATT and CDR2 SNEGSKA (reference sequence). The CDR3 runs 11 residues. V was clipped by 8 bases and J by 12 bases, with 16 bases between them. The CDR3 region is CSTPGGAELFF. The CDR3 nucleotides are TGCAGTACCCCGGGGGGGGCCGAACTGTTTTTT.

CDR3 DNA: TGTGCCAGCAGCCAGACTAGCGGGGGCACAGATACGCAGTATTTT. It codes for CASSQTSGGTDTQYF. J is TRBJ2-3 and V is TRBV6-4, with 11 bases aligning to TRBD2. The trim removed 6 bases at V and 1 base at J, leaving 3 bases unmatched. The CDR3 is 15 amino acids. Per germline, CDR1 MRHNA and CDR2 SNTAGT.

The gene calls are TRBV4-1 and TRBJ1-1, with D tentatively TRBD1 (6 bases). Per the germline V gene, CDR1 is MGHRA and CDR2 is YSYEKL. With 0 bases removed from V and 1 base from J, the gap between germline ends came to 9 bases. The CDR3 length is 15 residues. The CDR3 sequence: CASSQERQANTEAFF. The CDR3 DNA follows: TGCGCCAGCAGCCAAGAACGACAGGCGAACACTGAAGCTTTCTTT.

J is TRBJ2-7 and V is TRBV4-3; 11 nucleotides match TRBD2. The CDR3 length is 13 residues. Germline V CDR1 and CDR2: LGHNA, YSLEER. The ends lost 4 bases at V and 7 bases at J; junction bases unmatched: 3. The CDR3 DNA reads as TGCGCCAGCAGCCCATGGACTAGCGGGGAGCAGTACTTC. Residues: CASSPWTSGEQYF.

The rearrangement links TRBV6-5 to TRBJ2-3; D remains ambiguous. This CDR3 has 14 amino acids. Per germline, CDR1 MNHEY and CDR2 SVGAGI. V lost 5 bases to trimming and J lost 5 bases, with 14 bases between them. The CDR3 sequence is CASSNLGRVDTQYF. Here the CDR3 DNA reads TGTGCCAGCAGTAACCTGGGTCGGGTAGATACGCAGTATTTT.

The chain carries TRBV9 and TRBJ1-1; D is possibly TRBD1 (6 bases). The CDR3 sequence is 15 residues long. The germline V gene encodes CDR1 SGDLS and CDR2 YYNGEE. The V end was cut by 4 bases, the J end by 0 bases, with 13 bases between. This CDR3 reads CASSPGRTVNTEAFF. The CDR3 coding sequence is TGTGCCAGCAGCCCCGGCCGGACAGTGAACACTGAAGCTTTCTTT.

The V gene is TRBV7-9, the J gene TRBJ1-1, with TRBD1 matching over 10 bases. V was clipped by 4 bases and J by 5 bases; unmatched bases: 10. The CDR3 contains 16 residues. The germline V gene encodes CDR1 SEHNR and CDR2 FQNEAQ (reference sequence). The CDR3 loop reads CASSSGAGTGVTEAFF. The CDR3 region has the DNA TGTGCCAGCAGCTCAGGCGCCGGGACAGGGGTTACTGAAGCTTTCTTT.

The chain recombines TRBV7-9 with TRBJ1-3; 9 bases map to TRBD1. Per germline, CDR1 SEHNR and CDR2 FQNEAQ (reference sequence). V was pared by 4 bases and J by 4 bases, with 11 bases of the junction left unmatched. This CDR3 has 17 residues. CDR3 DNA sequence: TGTGCCAGCAGCTCAAACCGGGACAGGGATGTGGGAAACACCATATATTTT. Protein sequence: CASSSNRDRDVGNTIYF.

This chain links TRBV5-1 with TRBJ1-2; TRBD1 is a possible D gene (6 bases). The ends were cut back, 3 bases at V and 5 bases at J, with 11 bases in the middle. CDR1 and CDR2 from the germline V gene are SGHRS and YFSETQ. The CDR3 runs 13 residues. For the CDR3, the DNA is TGCGCCAGCAGCTCTGGGACATCTTATGGCTACACCTTC. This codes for CASSSGTSYGYTF.

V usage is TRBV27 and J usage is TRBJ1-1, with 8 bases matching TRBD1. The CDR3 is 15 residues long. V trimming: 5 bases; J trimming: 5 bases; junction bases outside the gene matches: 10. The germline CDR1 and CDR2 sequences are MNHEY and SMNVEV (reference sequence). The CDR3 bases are TGTGCCAGCAGTGTAATACAGGGGGTAGGGACTGAAGCTTTCTTT. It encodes CASSVIQGVGTEAFF.

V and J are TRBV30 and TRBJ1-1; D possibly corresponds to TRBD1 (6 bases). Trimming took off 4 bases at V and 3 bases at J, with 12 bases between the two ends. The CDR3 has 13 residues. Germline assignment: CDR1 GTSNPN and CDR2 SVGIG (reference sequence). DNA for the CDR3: TGTGCCTGGATACGACACAGGGACACTGAAGCTTTCTTT. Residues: CAWIRHRDTEAFF.